This T cell receptor (beta chain) is from a study of blood T cell repertoires in COVID-19. Background on the study: Nucleic acid was either cDNA or gDNA, and it came from T cells, B-cell-depleted T cells, or PBMCs.

Measured with immunoSEQ multiplex PCR; TCRdb has only the in-frame clones, and not every one. Here the sample spans about 330,000 clones, 80% to 95% being singletons. Participants spanned ages about 18 to 90 years and resided in over 20 US areas. The CDR3 consists of 15 residues. The V gene lost 0 bases and the J gene lost 4 bases, with 12 bases spanning the gap. Germline V gives CDR1 SGHTA, CDR2 FQGNSA. This clonotype was obtained from a woman aged 30 to 39 who had recovered from COVID-19. The V call is TRBV7-2, the J call TRBJ1-1, with D perhaps TRBD1 (5 bases). The source material was PBMCs or T cells enriched from blood (not recorded which). The CDR3 protein is CASSLAGRVGTEAFF. The CDR3 DNA follows: TGTGCCAGCAGCTTAGCTGGCAGGGTGGGCACTGAAGCTTTCTTT.